This paragraph reports one TCR beta chain. Profiled with immunoSEQ multiplex PCR; TCRdb holds only in-frame clones, not every one. The sample contains roughly 34,000 clones, nearly 95% of which appear only once. The data originate from a study of OX40 agonist ivuxolimab in advanced cancers. This CDR3 contains 14 residues. The germline V gene encodes CDR1 SGHTA and CDR2 FQGNSA. The ends were cut back, 1 base at V and 0 bases at J, with 5 bases in the middle. This receptor was obtained from an adult with an advanced solid tumor such as melanoma, head and neck, liver or kidney cancer. The sequenced sample was CD4+ or CD8+ T cells sorted from blood, obtained in a trial of the OX40 agonist ivuxolimab. The chain has TRBV7-2 and TRBJ2-3; D unclear. The CDR3 sequence: CASSLGASTDTQYF. Written as DNA, the CDR3 is TGTGCCAGCAGCTTAGGGGCTAGCACAGATACGCAGTATTTT.